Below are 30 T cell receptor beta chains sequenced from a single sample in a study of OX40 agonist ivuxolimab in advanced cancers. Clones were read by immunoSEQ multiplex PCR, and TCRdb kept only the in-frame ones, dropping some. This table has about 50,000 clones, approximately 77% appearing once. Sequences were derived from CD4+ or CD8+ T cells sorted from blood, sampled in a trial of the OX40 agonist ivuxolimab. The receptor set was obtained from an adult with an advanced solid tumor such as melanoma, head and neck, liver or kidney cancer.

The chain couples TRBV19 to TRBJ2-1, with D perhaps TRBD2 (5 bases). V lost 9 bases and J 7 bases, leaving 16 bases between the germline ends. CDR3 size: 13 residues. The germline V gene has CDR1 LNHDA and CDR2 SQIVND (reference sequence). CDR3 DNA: TGTGCCAGCCAGGTACACGGGAAGAATGAGCAGTTCTTC. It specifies CASQVHGKNEQFF.

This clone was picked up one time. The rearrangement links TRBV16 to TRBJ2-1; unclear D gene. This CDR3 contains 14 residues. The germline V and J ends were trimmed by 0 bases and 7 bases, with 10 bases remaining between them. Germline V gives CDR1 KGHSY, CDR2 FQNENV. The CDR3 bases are TGTGCCAGCAGCCAATCATCGGTGGATAATGAGCAGTTCTTC. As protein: CASSQSSVDNEQFF.

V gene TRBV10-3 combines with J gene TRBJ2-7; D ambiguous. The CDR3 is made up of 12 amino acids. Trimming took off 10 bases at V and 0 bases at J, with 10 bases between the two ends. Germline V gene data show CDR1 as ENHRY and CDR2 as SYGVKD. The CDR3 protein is CASGSRSYEQYF. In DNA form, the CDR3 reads TGTGCCAGTGGGTCCCGCTCCTACGAGCAGTACTTC.

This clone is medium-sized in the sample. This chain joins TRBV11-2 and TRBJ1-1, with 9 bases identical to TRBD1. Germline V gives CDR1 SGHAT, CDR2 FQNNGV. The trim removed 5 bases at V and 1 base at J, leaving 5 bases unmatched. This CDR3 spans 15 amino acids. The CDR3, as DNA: TGTGCCAGCAGCGCACACAGGGGGCCGAACACTGAAGCTTTCTTT. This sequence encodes CASSAHRGPNTEAFF.

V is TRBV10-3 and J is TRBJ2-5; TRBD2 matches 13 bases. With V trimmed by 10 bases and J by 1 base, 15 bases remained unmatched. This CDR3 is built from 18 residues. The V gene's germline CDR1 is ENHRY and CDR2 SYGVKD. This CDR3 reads CASKQAEGLAGSQETQYF. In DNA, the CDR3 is TGTGCCAGCAAGCAAGCAGAGGGACTAGCGGGATCCCAAGAGACCCAGTACTTC.

The CDR3 is CASSNTGANVLTF. DNA for the CDR3: TGTGCCAGCAGTAATACTGGGGCCAACGTCCTGACTTTC. The V and J genes are TRBV27 and TRBJ2-6; unclear D gene. The germline gives CDR1 MNHEY, CDR2 SMNVEV (reference sequence). V gave up 5 bases and J gave up 2 bases, with 4 bases separating them. This CDR3 region has 13 residues. The whole variable domain, filled in from reference TRBV27 and TRBJ2-6, reads EAQVTQNPRYLITVTGKKLTVTCSQNMNHEYMSWYRQDPGLGLRQIYYSMNVEVTDKGDVPEGYKVSRKEKRNFPLILESPSPNQTSLYFCASSNTGANVLTFGAGSRLTVL.

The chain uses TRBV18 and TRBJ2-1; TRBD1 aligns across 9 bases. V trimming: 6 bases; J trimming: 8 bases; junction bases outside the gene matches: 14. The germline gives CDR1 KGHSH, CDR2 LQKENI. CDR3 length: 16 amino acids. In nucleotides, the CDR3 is TGTGCCAGCTCCCCCCCCCAACAGGGGGCGCAACATGAGCAGTTCTTC. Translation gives CASSPPQQGAQHEQFF.

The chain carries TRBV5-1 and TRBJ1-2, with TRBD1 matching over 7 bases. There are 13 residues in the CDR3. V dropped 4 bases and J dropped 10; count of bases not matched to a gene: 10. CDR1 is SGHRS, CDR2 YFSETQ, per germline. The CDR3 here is CASSNSPGQIYTF. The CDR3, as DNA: TGCGCCAGCAGCAATTCTCCGGGACAGATCTACACCTTC.

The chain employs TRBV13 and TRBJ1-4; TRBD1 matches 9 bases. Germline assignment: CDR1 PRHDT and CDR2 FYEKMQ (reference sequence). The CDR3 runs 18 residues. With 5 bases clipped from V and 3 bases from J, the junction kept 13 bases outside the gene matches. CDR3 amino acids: CASSARTRRQGANEKLFF. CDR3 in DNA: TGTGCCAGCAGCGCACGAACCAGACGACAGGGGGCTAATGAAAAACTGTTTTTT. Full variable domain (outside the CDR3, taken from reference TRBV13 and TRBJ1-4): AAGVIQSPRHLIKEKRETATLKCYPIPRHDTVYWYQQGPGQDPQFLISFYEKMQSDKGSIPDRFSAQQFSDYHSELNMSSLELGDSALYFCASSARTRRQGANEKLFFGSGTQLSVL.

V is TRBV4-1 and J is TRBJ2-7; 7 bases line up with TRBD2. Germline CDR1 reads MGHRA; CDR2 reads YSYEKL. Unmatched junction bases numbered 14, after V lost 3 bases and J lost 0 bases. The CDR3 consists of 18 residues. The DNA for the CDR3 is TGCGCCAGCAGCCATGGAGGACTAGGCCGAAAGAGCTCCTACGAGCAGTACTTC. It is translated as CASSHGGLGRKSSYEQYF.

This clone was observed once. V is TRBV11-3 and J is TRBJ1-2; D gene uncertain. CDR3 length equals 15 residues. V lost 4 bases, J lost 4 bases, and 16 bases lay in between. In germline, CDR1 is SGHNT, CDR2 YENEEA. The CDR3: CASSSLWRGTYGYTF. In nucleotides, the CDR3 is TGTGCCAGCAGCTCACTCTGGCGGGGTACCTATGGCTACACCTTC.

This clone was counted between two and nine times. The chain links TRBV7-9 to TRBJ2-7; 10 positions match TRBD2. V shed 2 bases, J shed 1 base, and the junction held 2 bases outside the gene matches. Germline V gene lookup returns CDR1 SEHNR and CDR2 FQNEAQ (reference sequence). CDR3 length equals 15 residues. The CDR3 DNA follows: TGTGCCAGCAGCTTAACTAGCGGGAAATCCTACGAGCAGTACTTC. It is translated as CASSLTSGKSYEQYF.

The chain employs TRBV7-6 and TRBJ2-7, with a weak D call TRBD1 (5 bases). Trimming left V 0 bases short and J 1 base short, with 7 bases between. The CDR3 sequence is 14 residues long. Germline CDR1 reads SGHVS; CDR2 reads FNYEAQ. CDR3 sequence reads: CASSLAGDSYEQYF. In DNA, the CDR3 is TGTGCCAGCAGCTTAGCAGGGGATTCCTACGAGCAGTACTTC.

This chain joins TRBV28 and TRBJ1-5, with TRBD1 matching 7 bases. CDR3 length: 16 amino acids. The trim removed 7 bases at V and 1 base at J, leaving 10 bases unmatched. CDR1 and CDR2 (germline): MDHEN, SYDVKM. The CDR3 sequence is CASNPAGGRSNQPQHF. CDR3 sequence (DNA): TGTGCCAGCAACCCTGCAGGGGGAAGGAGCAATCAGCCCCAGCATTTT.

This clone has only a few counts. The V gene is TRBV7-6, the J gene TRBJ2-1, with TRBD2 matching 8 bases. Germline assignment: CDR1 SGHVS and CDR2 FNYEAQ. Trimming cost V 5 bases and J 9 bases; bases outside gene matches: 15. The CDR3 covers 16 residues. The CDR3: CASSPPGLVDLGEQFF. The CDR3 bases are TGTGCCAGCAGCCCACCGGGACTAGTCGATCTCGGTGAGCAGTTCTTC.

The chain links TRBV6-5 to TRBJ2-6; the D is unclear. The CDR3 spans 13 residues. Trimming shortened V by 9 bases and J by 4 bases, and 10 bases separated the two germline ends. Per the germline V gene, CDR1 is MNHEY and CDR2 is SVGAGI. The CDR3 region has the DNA TGTGCCAGTTGGTCCTCGGGGGCCAACGTCCTGACTTTC. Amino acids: CASWSSGANVLTF.

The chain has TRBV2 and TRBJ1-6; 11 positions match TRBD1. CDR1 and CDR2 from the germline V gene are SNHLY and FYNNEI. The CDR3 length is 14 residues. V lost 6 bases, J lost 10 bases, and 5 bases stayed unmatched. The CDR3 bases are TGTGCCAGCAGGGACAGGGGGCTCGGATCACCCCTCCACTTT. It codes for CASRDRGLGSPLHF. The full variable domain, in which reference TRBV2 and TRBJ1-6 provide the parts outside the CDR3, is EPEVTQTPSHQVTQMGQEVILRCVPISNHLYFYWYRQILGQKVEFLVSFYNNEISEKSEIFDDQFSVERPDGSNFTLKIRSTKLEDSAMYFCASRDRGLGSPLHFGNGTRLTVT.

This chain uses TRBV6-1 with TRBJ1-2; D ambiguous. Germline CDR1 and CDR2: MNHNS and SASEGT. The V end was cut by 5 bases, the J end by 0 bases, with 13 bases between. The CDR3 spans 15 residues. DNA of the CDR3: TGTGCCAGCAGTAACCCCACACTTTCTAACTATGGCTACACCTTC. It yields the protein CASSNPTLSNYGYTF.

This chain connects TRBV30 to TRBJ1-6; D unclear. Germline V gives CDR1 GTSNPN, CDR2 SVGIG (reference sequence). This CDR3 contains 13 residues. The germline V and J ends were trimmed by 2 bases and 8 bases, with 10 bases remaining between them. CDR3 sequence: CAWSREQDSPLHF. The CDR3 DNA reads TGTGCCTGGAGTAGGGAACAAGATTCACCCCTCCACTTT. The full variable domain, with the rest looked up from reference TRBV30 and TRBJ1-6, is SQTIHQWPATLVQPVGSPLSLECTVEGTSNPNLYWYRQAAGRGLQLLFYSVGIGQISSEVPQNLSASRPQDRQFILSSKKLLLSDSGFYLCAWSREQDSPLHFGNGTRLTVT.

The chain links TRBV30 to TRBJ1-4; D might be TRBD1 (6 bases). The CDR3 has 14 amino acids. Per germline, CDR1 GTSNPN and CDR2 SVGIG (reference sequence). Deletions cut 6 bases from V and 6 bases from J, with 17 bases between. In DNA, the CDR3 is TGTGCCTGCCAACTGCGGGGGGCGCATGAAAAACTGTTTTTT. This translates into CACQLRGAHEKLFF. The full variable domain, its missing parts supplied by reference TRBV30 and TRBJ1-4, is SQTIHQWPATLVQPVGSPLSLECTVEGTSNPNLYWYRQAAGRGLQLLFYSVGIGQISSEVPQNLSASRPQDRQFILSSKKLLLSDSGFYLCACQLRGAHEKLFFGSGTQLSVL.

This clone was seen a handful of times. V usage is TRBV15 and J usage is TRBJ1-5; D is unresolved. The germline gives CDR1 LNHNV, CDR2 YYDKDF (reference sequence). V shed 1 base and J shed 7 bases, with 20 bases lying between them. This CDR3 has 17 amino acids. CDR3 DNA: TGTGCCACCAGCAGAGGTACATCGACCGCCGCTTGGCAGCCCCAGCATTTT. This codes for CATSRGTSTAAWQPQHF.

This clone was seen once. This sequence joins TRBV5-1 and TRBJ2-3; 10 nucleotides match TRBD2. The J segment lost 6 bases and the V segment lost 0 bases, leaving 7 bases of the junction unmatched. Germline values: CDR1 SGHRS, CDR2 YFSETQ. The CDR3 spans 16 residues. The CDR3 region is CASSLAPSGRGDTQYF. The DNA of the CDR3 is TGCGCCAGCAGCTTGGCTCCTAGCGGGAGAGGGGATACGCAGTATTTT.

In nucleotides, the CDR3 is TGTGCCAGCACCACCCAGGGTTTTAGCACAGATACGCAGTATTTT. Amino acids: CASTTQGFSTDTQYF. This chain links TRBV7-9 with TRBJ2-3; D might be TRBD1 (5 bases). V was trimmed by 7 bases and J by 0 bases, leaving 14 bases between them. The CDR3 sequence is 15 residues long. Germline CDR1 is SEHNR and CDR2 is FQNEAQ (reference sequence).

CDR3 loop: CASILTGLNTEAFF. DNA of the CDR3: TGTGCCAGCATCTTGACAGGGCTGAACACTGAAGCTTTCTTT. This chain uses TRBV6-1 with TRBJ1-1; 7 nucleotides align to TRBD1. The CDR3 extends over 14 amino acids. J was trimmed by 0 bases and V by 7 bases; bases with no gene match: 5. Germline V CDR1 and CDR2: MNHNS, SASEGT.

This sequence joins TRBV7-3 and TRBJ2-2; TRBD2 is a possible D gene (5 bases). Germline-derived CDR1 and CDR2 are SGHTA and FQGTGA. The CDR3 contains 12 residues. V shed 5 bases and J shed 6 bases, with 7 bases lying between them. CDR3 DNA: TGTGCCAGCAGCCCTAGCTCCGGGGAGCTGTTTTTT. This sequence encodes CASSPSSGELFF.

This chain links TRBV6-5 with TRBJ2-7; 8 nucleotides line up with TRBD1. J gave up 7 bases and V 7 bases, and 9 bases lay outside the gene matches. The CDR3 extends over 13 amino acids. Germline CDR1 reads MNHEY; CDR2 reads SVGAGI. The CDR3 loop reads CASISNTGGEQYF. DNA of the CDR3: TGTGCCAGCATCTCTAATACAGGGGGTGAGCAGTACTTC.

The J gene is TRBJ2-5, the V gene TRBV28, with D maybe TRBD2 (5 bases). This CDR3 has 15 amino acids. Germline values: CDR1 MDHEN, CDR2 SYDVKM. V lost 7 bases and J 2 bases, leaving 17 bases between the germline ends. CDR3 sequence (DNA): TGTGCCAGCACCGACCGGCGGACTTCGCAAGAGACCCAGTACTTC. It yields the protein CASTDRRTSQETQYF.

The CDR3 spells CASSYTGWGFEQFF. The CDR3 region has the DNA TGTGCCAGCAGCTATACGGGGTGGGGGTTTGAGCAGTTCTTC. V usage is TRBV9 and J usage is TRBJ2-1, with D tentatively TRBD1 or TRBD2 (5 bases each). The ends were cut back, 4 bases at V and 9 bases at J, with 17 bases in the middle. Per the germline V gene, CDR1 is SGDLS and CDR2 is YYNGEE. CDR3 length: 14 amino acids. Using reference TRBV9 and TRBJ2-1 for the parts outside the CDR3, the full variable domain is DSGVTQTPKHLITATGQRVTLRCSPRSGDLSVYWYQQSLDQGLQFLIQYYNGEERAKGNILERFSAQQFPDLHSELNLSSLELGDSALYFCASSYTGWGFEQFFGPGTRLTVL.

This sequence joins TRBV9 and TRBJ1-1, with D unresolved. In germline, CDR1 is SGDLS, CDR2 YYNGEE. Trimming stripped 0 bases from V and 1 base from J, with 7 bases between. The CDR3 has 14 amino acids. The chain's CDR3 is CASSVVQKNTEAFF. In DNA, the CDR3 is TGTGCCAGCAGCGTAGTGCAAAAGAACACTGAAGCTTTCTTT.

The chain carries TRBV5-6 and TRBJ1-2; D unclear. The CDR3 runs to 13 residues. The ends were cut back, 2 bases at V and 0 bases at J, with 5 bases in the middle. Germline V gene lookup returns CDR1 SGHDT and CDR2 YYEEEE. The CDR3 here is CASSFPPNYGYTF. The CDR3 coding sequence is TGTGCCAGCAGCTTCCCCCCTAACTATGGCTACACCTTC.